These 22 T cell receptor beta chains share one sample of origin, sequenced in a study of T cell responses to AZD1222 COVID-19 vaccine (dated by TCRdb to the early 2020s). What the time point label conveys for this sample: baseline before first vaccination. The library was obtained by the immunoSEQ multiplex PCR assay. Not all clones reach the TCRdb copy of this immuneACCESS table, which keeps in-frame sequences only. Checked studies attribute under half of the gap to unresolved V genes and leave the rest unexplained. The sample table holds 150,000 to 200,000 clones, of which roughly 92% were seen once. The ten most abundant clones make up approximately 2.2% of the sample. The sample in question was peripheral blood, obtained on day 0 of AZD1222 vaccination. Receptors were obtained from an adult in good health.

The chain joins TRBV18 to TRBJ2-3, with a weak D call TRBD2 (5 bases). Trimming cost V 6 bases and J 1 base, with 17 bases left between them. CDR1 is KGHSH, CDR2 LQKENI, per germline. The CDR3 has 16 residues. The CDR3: CASSPNEYSGTDTQYF. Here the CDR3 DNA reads TGTGCCAGCTCCCCAAACGAATATAGCGGCACAGATACGCAGTATTTT.

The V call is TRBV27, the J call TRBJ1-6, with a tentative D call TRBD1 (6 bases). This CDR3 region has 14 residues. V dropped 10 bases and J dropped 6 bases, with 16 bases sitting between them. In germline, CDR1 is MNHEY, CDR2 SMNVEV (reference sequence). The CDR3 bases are TGTGCCACCAAAAGGACAGCAGTTAATTCACCCCTCCACTTT. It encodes CATKRTAVNSPLHF.

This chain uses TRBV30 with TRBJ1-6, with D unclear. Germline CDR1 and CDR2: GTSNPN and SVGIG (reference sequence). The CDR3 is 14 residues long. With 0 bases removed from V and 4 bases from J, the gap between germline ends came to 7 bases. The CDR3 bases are TGTGCCTGGAGTGTCGGGAGTTATAATTCACCCCTCCACTTT. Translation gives CAWSVGSYNSPLHF.

The DNA of the CDR3 is TGTGCCAGCAGTGAAGGCAGGGAGACCAGCACAGATACGCAGTATTTT. It codes for CASSEGRETSTDTQYF. The rearrangement joins TRBV6-4 to TRBJ2-3; D might be TRBD1 or TRBD2, each matching 5 bases. Germline V gives CDR1 MRHNA, CDR2 SNTAGT. CDR3 length: 16 residues. V lost 3 bases and J lost 0, with 13 bases in between.

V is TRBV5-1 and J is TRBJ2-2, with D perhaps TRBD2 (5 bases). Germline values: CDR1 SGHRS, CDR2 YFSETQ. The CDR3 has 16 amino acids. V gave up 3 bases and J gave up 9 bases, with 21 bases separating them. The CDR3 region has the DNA TGCGCCAGCAGCTCCGAGGGCCCCCAGCTCGGGAGGGAGCTGTTTTTT. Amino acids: CASSSEGPQLGRELFF.

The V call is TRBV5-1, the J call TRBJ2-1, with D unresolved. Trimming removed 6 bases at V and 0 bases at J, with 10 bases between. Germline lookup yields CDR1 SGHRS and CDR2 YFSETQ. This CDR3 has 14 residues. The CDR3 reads CASKEPSSYNEQFF. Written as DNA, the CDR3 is TGCGCCAGCAAAGAGCCCAGCTCCTACAATGAGCAGTTCTTC.

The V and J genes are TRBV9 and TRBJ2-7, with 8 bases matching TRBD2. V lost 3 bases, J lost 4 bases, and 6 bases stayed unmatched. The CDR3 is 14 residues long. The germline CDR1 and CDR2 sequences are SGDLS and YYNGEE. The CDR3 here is CASSAELADYEQYF. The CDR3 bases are TGTGCCAGCAGCGCCGAACTAGCGGATTACGAGCAGTACTTC.

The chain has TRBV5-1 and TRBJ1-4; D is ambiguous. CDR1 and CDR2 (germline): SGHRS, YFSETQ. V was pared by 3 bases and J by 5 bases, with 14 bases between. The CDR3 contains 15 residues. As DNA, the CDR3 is TGCGCCAGCAGCTCCGCGAGGGCCACAAATGAAAAACTGTTTTTT. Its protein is CASSSARATNEKLFF.

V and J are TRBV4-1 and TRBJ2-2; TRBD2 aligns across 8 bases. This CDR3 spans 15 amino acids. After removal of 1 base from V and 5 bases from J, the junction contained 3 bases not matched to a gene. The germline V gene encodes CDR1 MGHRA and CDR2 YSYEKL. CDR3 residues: CASSQAGGRTGELFF. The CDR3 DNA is TGCGCCAGCAGCCAAGCGGGGGGGCGTACCGGGGAGCTGTTTTTT.

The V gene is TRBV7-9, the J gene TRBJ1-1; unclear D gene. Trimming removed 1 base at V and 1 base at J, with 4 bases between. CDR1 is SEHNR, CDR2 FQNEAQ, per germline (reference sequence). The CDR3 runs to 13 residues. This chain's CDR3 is CASSLGANTEAFF. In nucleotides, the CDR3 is TGTGCCAGCAGCTTAGGGGCGAACACTGAAGCTTTCTTT.

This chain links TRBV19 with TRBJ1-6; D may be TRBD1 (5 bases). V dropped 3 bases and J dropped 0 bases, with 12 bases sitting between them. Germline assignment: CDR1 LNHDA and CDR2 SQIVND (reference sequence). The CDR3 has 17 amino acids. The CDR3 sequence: CASSMGGTGSYNSPLHF. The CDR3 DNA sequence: TGTGCCAGTAGTATGGGGGGTACGGGCTCCTATAATTCACCCCTCCACTTT.

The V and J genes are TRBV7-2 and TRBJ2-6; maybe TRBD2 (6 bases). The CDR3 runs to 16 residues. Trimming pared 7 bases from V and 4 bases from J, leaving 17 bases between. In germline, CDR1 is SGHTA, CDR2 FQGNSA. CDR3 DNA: TGTGCCAGCACCCAGTGGCTCGGGGGAGGGGCCAACGTCCTGACTTTC. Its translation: CASTQWLGGGANVLTF.

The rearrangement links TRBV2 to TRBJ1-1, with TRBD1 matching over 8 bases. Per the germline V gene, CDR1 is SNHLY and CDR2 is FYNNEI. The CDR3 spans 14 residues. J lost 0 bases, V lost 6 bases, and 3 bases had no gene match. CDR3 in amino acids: CASRNRGMNTEAFF. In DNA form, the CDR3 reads TGTGCCAGCAGGAACAGGGGGATGAACACTGAAGCTTTCTTT.

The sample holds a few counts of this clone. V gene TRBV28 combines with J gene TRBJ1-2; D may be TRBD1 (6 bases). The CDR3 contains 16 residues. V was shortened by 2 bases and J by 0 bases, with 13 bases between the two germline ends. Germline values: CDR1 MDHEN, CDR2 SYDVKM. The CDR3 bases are TGTGCCAGCAGTTTAAGGGGGGTGAGAGCTAACTATGGCTACACCTTC. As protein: CASSLRGVRANYGYTF.

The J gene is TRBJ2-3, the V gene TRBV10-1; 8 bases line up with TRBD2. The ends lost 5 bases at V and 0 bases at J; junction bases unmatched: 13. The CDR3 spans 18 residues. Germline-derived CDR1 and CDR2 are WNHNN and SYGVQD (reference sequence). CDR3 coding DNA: TGCGCCAGCAGTTCCATGTTTAGCGGGGCTCCTAGCACAGATACGCAGTATTTT. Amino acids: CASSSMFSGAPSTDTQYF.

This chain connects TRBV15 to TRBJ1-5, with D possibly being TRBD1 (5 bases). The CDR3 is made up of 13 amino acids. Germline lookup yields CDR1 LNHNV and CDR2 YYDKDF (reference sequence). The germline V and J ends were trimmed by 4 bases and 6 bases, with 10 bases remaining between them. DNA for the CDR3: TGTGCCACCAGCATGGGGGAGGGTCAGCCCCAGCATTTT. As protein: CATSMGEGQPQHF.

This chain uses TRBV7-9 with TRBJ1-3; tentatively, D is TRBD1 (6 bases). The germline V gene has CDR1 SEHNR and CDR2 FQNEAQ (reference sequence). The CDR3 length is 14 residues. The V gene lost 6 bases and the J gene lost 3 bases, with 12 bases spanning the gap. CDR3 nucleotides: TGTGCCAGCAGTAATGGGGGGCTTGGAAACACCATATATTTT. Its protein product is CASSNGGLGNTIYF.

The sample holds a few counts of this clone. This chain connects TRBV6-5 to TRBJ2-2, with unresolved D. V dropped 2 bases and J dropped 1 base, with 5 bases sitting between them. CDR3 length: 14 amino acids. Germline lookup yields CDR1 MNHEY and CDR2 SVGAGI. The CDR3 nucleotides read TGTGCCAGCAGTTACGACCTGAACACCGGGGAGCTGTTTTTT. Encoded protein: CASSYDLNTGELFF.

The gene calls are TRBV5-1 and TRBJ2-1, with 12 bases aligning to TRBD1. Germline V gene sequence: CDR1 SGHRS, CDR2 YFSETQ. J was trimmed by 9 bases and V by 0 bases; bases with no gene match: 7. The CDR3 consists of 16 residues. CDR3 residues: CASSLAVGQGAIEQFF. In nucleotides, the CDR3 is TGCGCCAGCAGCTTGGCTGTGGGACAGGGGGCGATTGAGCAGTTCTTC.

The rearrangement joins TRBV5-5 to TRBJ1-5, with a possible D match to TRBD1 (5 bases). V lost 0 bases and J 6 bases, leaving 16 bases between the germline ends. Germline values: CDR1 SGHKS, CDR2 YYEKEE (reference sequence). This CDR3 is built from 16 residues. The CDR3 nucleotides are TGTGCCAGCAGCTTGGTAACAGGCTTGGTGGGTCAGCCCCAGCATTTT. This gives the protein CASSLVTGLVGQPQHF.

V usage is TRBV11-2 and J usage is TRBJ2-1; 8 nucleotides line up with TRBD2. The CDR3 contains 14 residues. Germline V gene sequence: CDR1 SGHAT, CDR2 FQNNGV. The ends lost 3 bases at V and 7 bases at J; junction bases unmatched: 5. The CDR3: CASSLVAGHNEQFF. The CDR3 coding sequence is TGTGCCAGCAGCTTGGTAGCGGGACATAATGAGCAGTTCTTC.

For the CDR3, the DNA is TGCGCCAGCAGTGGTGGGGGATACTATGGCTACACCTTC. Encoded protein: CASSGGGYYGYTF. This rearrangement joins TRBV10-2 to TRBJ1-2; tentatively, D is TRBD1 (5 bases). This CDR3 spans 13 amino acids. The germline V gene encodes CDR1 WSHSY and CDR2 SAAADI. V lost 4 bases to trimming and J lost 3 bases, with 9 bases between them.